These 28 T cell receptor beta chains share one sample of origin, sequenced in a study of blood T cell repertoires in COVID-19. Generated by immunoSEQ multiplex PCR, the TCRdb table keeps only in-frame clones and is missing some. The repertoire consists of some 80,000 clones, with 90% occurring once and the leading ten covering about 2.5%. Material: peripheral blood. These receptors all stem from a human donor in a cohort sampled during active COVID-19.

The chain is built from TRBV7-5 and TRBJ2-7; the table's D gene call, TRBD1, was not cross checked with the DNA. TRBV7-5 is designated a pseudogene. There are 14 residues in the CDR3. The CDR3 loop is CARSLRTGKYEQYF. The DNA for the CDR3 is TGTGCCAGAAGCTTGCGGACAGGGAAGTACGAGCAGTACTTC.

The chain has TRBV5-6 and TRBJ1-4; TRBD1 matches at 8 bases. V gave up 0 bases and J gave up 2 bases; unmatched junction bases: 6. Germline V gene sequence: CDR1 SGHDT, CDR2 YYEEEE. CDR3 length equals 17 residues. The chain's CDR3 is CASSLVGQGRTNEKLFF. As DNA, the CDR3 is TGTGCCAGCAGCTTGGTAGGACAGGGTCGGACTAATGAAAAACTGTTTTTT. Combining the CDR3 with reference TRBV5-6 and TRBJ1-4 gives the whole variable domain DAGVTQSPTHLIKTRGQQVTLRCSPKSGHDTVSWYQQALGQGPQFIFQYYEEEERQRGNFPDRFSGHQFPNYSSELNVNALLLGDSALYLCASSLVGQGRTNEKLFFGSGTQLSVL.

The chain recombines TRBV28 with TRBJ1-2; TRBD1 matches at 8 bases. The CDR3 loop spans 13 amino acids. Germline lookup yields CDR1 MDHEN and CDR2 SYDVKM. With V trimmed by 6 bases and J by 6 bases, 6 bases remained unmatched. The CDR3 nucleotides read TGTGCCAGCAGACAGGGGGTGGTGGATGGCTACACCTTC. This gives the protein CASRQGVVDGYTF.

The rearrangement joins TRBV28 to TRBJ2-7, with 11 nucleotides matching TRBD2. The V gene's germline CDR1 is MDHEN and CDR2 SYDVKM. Unmatched junction bases numbered 13, after V lost 10 bases and J lost 5 bases. CDR3 length: 15 amino acids. CDR3 loop: CAILSRLAGFNEQYF. The CDR3 DNA sequence: TGTGCCATCCTGAGTAGACTAGCGGGATTTAACGAGCAGTACTTC.

V and J are TRBV6-5 and TRBJ1-1, with a tentative D call TRBD1 (5 bases). The CDR3 sequence is 15 residues long. V lost 0 bases and J 2 bases, leaving 10 bases between the germline ends. Germline V lookup: CDR1 MNHEY, CDR2 SVGAGI. Here the CDR3 reads CASSYSWGGNTEAFF. CDR3 coding DNA: TGTGCCAGCAGTTACTCATGGGGCGGCAACACTGAAGCTTTCTTT.

This clone has only one observation. The gene calls are TRBV7-9 and TRBJ2-2, with TRBD2 matching 7 bases. This CDR3 has 15 amino acids. Germline-derived CDR1 and CDR2 are SEHNR and FQNEAQ (reference sequence). With 0 bases clipped from V and 8 bases from J, the junction kept 6 bases outside the gene matches. In DNA, the CDR3 is TGTGCCAGCAGCTTAGCGCCGGGGGGTGCAGGGGAGCTGTTTTTT. The encoded protein is CASSLAPGGAGELFF.

The rearrangement uses TRBV29-1 and TRBJ2-7; 10 bases are shared with TRBD2. The length of the CDR3 is 16 residues. In germline, CDR1 is SQVTM, CDR2 ANQGSEA. Germline trimming cut 0 bases from V and 3 bases from J; bases unmatched to any gene: 8. CDR3 loop: CSVEDGTSGANYEQYF. The CDR3 DNA is TGCAGCGTTGAAGATGGCACTAGCGGGGCAAACTACGAGCAGTACTTC.

The chain is built from TRBV12-3 or TRBV12-4 and TRBJ2-5, with TRBD2 matching 8 bases. The CDR3 consists of 13 residues. V lost 6 bases and J lost 4; bases outside the gene matches: 4. In DNA, the CDR3 is TGTGCCAGCAGGGGACTAGTCGCAGAGACCCAGTACTTC. Its translation is CASRGLVAETQYF.

CDR3 sequence reads: CASSPPPGQGGYEQYF. The CDR3 DNA reads TGTGCCAGCAGTCCCCCCCCGGGACAGGGGGGCTACGAGCAGTACTTC. V is TRBV28 and J is TRBJ2-7; TRBD1 matches 11 bases. This CDR3 contains 16 residues. The V segment lost 5 bases and the J segment 3 bases; nucleotides outside the gene matches: 9. Germline values: CDR1 MDHEN, CDR2 SYDVKM.

The rearrangement links TRBV7-9 to TRBJ2-5; TRBD2 matches 7 bases. CDR1 is SEHNR and CDR2 is FQNEAQ in the germline V gene (reference sequence). With 2 bases clipped from V and 3 bases from J, the junction kept 0 bases outside the gene matches. The CDR3 consists of 13 residues. CDR3 DNA sequence: TGTGCCAGCAGCTTACGGGGGGAAGAGACCCAGTACTTC. Translating it yields CASSLRGEETQYF.

About this clone: Different DNA sequences within this sample yield the same CDR3. The chain carries TRBV6-2 or TRBV6-3 and TRBJ1-1; 7 bases map to TRBD1. Germline trimming cut 5 bases from V and 1 base from J; bases unmatched to any gene: 4. In germline, CDR1 is MNHEY, CDR2 SVGEGT. The CDR3 is 14 residues long. CDR3: CASSLQGRNTEAFF. CDR3 in DNA: TGTGCCAGCAGTCTACAGGGGAGGAACACTGAAGCTTTCTTT.

The chain carries TRBV3-1 (or the pseudogene TRBV3-2) and TRBJ2-4; 7 positions agree with TRBD1. The CDR3 is 17 residues long. V lost 5 bases and J lost 0; bases outside the gene matches: 10. The V gene's germline CDR1 is LGHDT and CDR2 YNNKEL (reference sequence). CDR3 amino acids: CASSYRGMALAKNIQYF. CDR3 DNA sequence: TGTGCCAGCAGCTACAGGGGTATGGCCCTAGCCAAAAACATTCAGTACTTC.

The chain combines TRBV3-1 (or the pseudogene TRBV3-2) with TRBJ2-5; D is unclear. From germline, CDR1 is LGHDT and CDR2 YNNKEL (reference sequence). The V and J ends lost 1 base and 2 bases respectively, with 14 bases between them. CDR3 size: 16 residues. The CDR3 nucleotides read TGTGCCAGCAGCCAAGCGGCTCTCCCGGAGCAAGAGACCCAGTACTTC. Translated, it gives CASSQAALPEQETQYF.

The V and J genes are TRBV19 and TRBJ1-2; 7 positions agree with TRBD1. J gave up 7 bases and V 6 bases, and 5 bases lay outside the gene matches. The germline CDR1 and CDR2 sequences are LNHDA and SQIVND (reference sequence). The CDR3 loop spans 12 amino acids. The CDR3 DNA reads TGTGCCAGTAGCCAGACAGGGAGTGGCTACACCTTC. It translates to CASSQTGSGYTF.

The DNA for the CDR3 is TGTGCCAGCAGCTCCAGTACCTCCGGCCCAGGTGAGCAGTTCTTC. This translates into CASSSSTSGPGEQFF. The chain is built from TRBV9 and TRBJ2-1; unclear D gene. Germline-derived CDR1 and CDR2 are SGDLS and YYNGEE. The germline V and J ends were trimmed by 4 bases and 9 bases, with 20 bases remaining between them. The CDR3 runs 15 residues.

V and J are TRBV19 and TRBJ1-2, with TRBD1 matching 10 bases. J was trimmed by 3 bases and V by 7 bases; bases with no gene match: 5. There are 14 residues in the CDR3. The V gene's germline CDR1 is LNHDA and CDR2 SQIVND (reference sequence). DNA for the CDR3: TGTGCCAGTAAAAGGGACAGGGGTGACTATGGCTACACCTTC. Amino acids: CASKRDRGDYGYTF.

This clone was observed once. This chain uses TRBV4-1 with TRBJ2-3; a possible D gene is TRBD1 (6 bases). The CDR3 is made up of 13 amino acids. Trimming stripped 1 base from V and 13 bases from J, with 15 bases between. Looked up from germline, CDR1 is MGHRA and CDR2 is YSYEKL. CDR3 sequence (DNA): TGCGCCAGCAGCCAAGGGTTCGGGCAGGGGAAGTATTTT. This gives the protein CASSQGFGQGKYF.

V gene TRBV10-2 combines with J gene TRBJ2-7, with D possibly being TRBD1 (6 bases). V was clipped by 6 bases and J by 1 base, with 16 bases between them. CDR3 size: 15 residues. The germline CDR1 and CDR2 sequences are WSHSY and SAAADI. The CDR3 region is CASSDSATGSYEQYF. The CDR3 DNA reads TGCGCCAGCAGCGATTCCGCGACAGGTTCCTACGAGCAGTACTTC.

V is TRBV5-1 and J is TRBJ2-4; D perhaps matches TRBD2 (7 bases). The germline gives CDR1 SGHRS, CDR2 YFSETQ. The CDR3 contains 15 residues. V lost 3 bases and J 6 bases, leaving 16 bases between the germline ends. CDR3 loop: CASSSTRGRGNIQYF. The CDR3 bases are TGCGCCAGCAGCTCAACGAGGGGGAGGGGAAACATTCAGTACTTC.

J is TRBJ2-5 and V is TRBV15; TRBD1 matches 10 bases. The V gene's germline CDR1 is LNHNV and CDR2 YYDKDF (reference sequence). The CDR3 loop spans 15 amino acids. With 1 base clipped from V and 4 bases from J, the junction kept 3 bases outside the gene matches. The CDR3, as DNA: TGTGCCACCAGCAGAGGACAGGGGGCGGGAGAGACCCAGTACTTC. Translated, it gives CATSRGQGAGETQYF.

The chain joins TRBV10-1 to TRBJ1-1; TRBD1 matches at 7 bases. Germline CDR1 is WNHNN and CDR2 is SYGVQD (reference sequence). J lost 6 bases, V lost 3 bases, and 10 bases had no gene match. The CDR3 runs to 15 residues. DNA of the CDR3: TGCGCCAGCAGTGACCGGGACAGTCTTTTGGCTGAAGCTTTCTTT. Its translation: CASSDRDSLLAEAFF.

The genes are TRBV2 and TRBJ2-5; possible D gene TRBD2, 6 bases. The ends were cut back, 6 bases at V and 5 bases at J, with 10 bases in the middle. From germline, CDR1 is SNHLY and CDR2 FYNNEI. CDR3 length equals 12 residues. The CDR3, as DNA: TGTGCCAGCAGACGGGAGTTGGAGACCCAGTACTTC. As protein: CASRRELETQYF.

The gene calls are TRBV9 and TRBJ2-1, with 8 bases identical to TRBD2. This CDR3 has 15 amino acids. From germline, CDR1 is SGDLS and CDR2 YYNGEE. V was pared by 0 bases and J by 9 bases, with 8 bases of the junction left unmatched. The chain's CDR3 is CASSVGSGKVSEQFF. The DNA of the CDR3 is TGTGCCAGCAGCGTAGGTAGCGGGAAAGTTAGTGAGCAGTTCTTC. The full variable domain, in which reference TRBV9 and TRBJ2-1 provide the parts outside the CDR3, is DSGVTQTPKHLITATGQRVTLRCSPRSGDLSVYWYQQSLDQGLQFLIQYYNGEERAKGNILERFSAQQFPDLHSELNLSSLELGDSALYFCASSVGSGKVSEQFFGPGTRLTVL.

The V gene is TRBV4-3, the J gene TRBJ2-1, with TRBD2 matching over 12 bases. The CDR3 loop spans 16 amino acids. CDR1 is LGHNA, CDR2 YSLEER, per germline. The ends lost 0 bases at V and 6 bases at J; junction bases unmatched: 3. The CDR3 nucleotides are TGCGCCAGCAGCCAAGATCCTAGCGGGGGGGCCAATGAGCAGTTCTTC. This sequence encodes CASSQDPSGGANEQFF.

The chain is built from TRBV6-1 and TRBJ1-3; D is unclear. Looked up from germline, CDR1 is MNHNS and CDR2 is SASEGT. Trimming cost V 0 bases and J 0 bases, with 3 bases left between them. The CDR3 extends over 14 amino acids. The CDR3 here is CASSEARSGNTIYF. As DNA, the CDR3 is TGTGCCAGCAGTGAAGCGCGCTCTGGAAACACCATATATTTT.

V and J are TRBV5-1 and TRBJ2-3; TRBD1 matches 9 bases. With 2 bases clipped from V and 6 bases from J, the junction kept 7 bases outside the gene matches. The CDR3 runs 15 residues. Germline V lookup: CDR1 SGHRS, CDR2 YFSETQ. The CDR3 protein is CASSLQGAGVDTQYF. The CDR3 nucleotides are TGCGCCAGCAGCTTACAGGGGGCCGGTGTGGATACGCAGTATTTT.

The chain uses TRBV6-5 and TRBJ1-1; D gene ambiguous. Germline assignment: CDR1 MNHEY and CDR2 SVGAGI. The V gene lost 6 bases and the J gene lost 3 bases, with 8 bases spanning the gap. The length of the CDR3 is 12 residues. DNA for the CDR3: TGTGCCAGCAGCCCCGGGGACACTGAAGCTTTCTTT. As protein: CASSPGDTEAFF.

The chain recombines TRBV25-1 with TRBJ2-1; 7 positions match TRBD2. The germline CDR1 and CDR2 sequences are MGHDK and SYGVNS. CDR3 length equals 14 residues. The CDR3, as DNA: TGTGTCGGGGGGTGGCGGGACGAGGACAATGAGCAGTTCTTC. Protein product: CVGGWRDEDNEQFF.